The 20 T cell receptor beta chains presented below share a single source sample, sequenced in a study of early T cells in non-severe SARS-CoV-2 infection. TCRdb independently ran MiXCR on the 5' RACE reads; one entry per CDR3 protein. This table has 40,000 or so distinct CDR3 sequences, nearly 6% appearing once. The sample was whole blood. These receptors were taken from an adult who was a healthcare worker with PCR-confirmed SARS-CoV-2 infection or an uninfected control (not recorded which).

This clonotype was detected ten times or more. The V gene is TRBV30, the J gene TRBJ2-4; maybe TRBD2 (7 bases). Trimming removed 2 bases from V and 9 bases from J, with 14 bases in between. Germline CDR1 is GTSNPN and CDR2 is SVGIG (reference sequence). The CDR3 has 13 amino acids. Here the CDR3 reads CAWSPGGLGIQYF. The CDR3 nucleotides read TGTGCCTGGAGTCCGGGGGGCCTGGGCATTCAGTACTTC.

This clonotype was seen more than once but under ten times. At one of its ends the junction is not consistent with the germline gene, which may arise from a read error. V gene TRBV11-3 combines with J gene TRBJ2-5; 10 bases are shared with TRBD2. Germline values: CDR1 SGHNT, CDR2 YENEEA. This CDR3 has 17 residues. The CDR3 nucleotides read TGTGCCAGCAGCTTAATGTCTAGCGGGGGAGCCCAACAGACCCAGTACTTC. It specifies CASSLMSSGGAQQTQYF.

This clonotype appeared a few times. V and J are TRBV30 and TRBJ2-3; perhaps TRBD1 as D (6 bases). The V end lost 4 bases, the J end lost 5 bases, and 22 bases lay between the germline ends. The CDR3 runs 16 residues. Per germline, CDR1 GTSNPN and CDR2 SVGIG (reference sequence). The DNA for the CDR3 is TGTGCCTGGACCCCTGTCGGGCCCCGAGGGGGAGATACGCAGTATTTT. It encodes CAWTPVGPRGGDTQYF.

This clonotype was detected ten times or more. This chain uses TRBV6-1 with TRBJ1-2, with 8 nucleotides matching TRBD1. V lost 6 bases to trimming and J lost 9 bases; unmatched junction nucleotides: 12. The CDR3 has 14 amino acids. Germline assignment: CDR1 MNHNS and CDR2 SASEGT. The CDR3 protein is CASRGKGQVYRYTF. In DNA, the CDR3 is TGTGCCAGCAGAGGGAAGGGACAGGTGTATCGCTACACCTTC.

This clonotype was counted many times. The CDR3, as DNA: TGTGCCAGCAGTCGGACAGGGGACACTGAAGCTTTCTTT. Amino acid sequence: CASSRTGDTEAFF. The chain is built from TRBV6-5 and TRBJ1-1, with TRBD1 matching 9 bases. This CDR3 has 13 amino acids. Germline CDR1 reads MNHEY; CDR2 reads SVGAGI. V lost 5 bases to trimming and J lost 3 bases; unmatched junction nucleotides: 1.

In its sample, this clonotype was seen a few times. The V call is TRBV25-1, the J call TRBJ2-2; D ambiguous. This CDR3 has 14 residues. Germline V gene lookup returns CDR1 MGHDK and CDR2 SYGVNS. The V end lost 3 bases, the J end lost 4 bases, and 9 bases lay between the germline ends. The DNA of the CDR3 is TGTGCCAGCAGTGAGTTATGGGGCACCGGGGAGCTGTTTTTT. Its protein is CASSELWGTGELFF.

The sample holds many counts of this clonotype. The chain joins TRBV29-1 to TRBJ2-1; TRBD2 agrees at 8 bases. Germline CDR1 SQVTM, CDR2 ANQGSEA. J lost 4 bases, V lost 5 bases, and 4 bases had no gene match. The CDR3 totals 13 residues. The CDR3 reads CSVTGLGYNEQFF. Written as DNA, the CDR3 is TGCAGCGTTACGGGACTAGGGTACAATGAGCAGTTCTTC.

The sample holds many counts of this clonotype. The chain uses TRBV18 and TRBJ2-2, with 8 bases matching TRBD1. Germline V lookup: CDR1 KGHSH, CDR2 LQKENI. There are 17 residues in the CDR3. After removal of 2 bases from V and 2 bases from J, the junction contained 7 bases not matched to a gene. The CDR3 loop is CASSPTGGQGNTGELFF. CDR3 coding DNA: TGTGCCAGCTCACCAACAGGAGGACAGGGTAACACCGGGGAGCTGTTTTTT. Full variable domain (missing parts from reference TRBV18 and TRBJ2-2): NAGVMQNPRHLVRRRGQEARLRCSPMKGHSHVYWYRQLPEEGLKFMVYLQKENIIDESGMPKERFSAEFPKEGPSILRIQQVVRGDSAAYFCASSPTGGQGNTGELFFGEGSRLTVL.

This clonotype was counted at least ten times. The chain is built from TRBV12-3 or TRBV12-4 and TRBJ2-5, with D unresolved. Trimming cost V 5 bases and J 5 bases, with 15 bases left between them. The CDR3 is 14 residues long. The CDR3 is CASSAQQWSETQYF. Written as DNA, the CDR3 is TGTGCCAGCAGTGCCCAACAGTGGTCGGAGACCCAGTACTTC.

This clonotype occurred many times. The V and J genes are TRBV6-5 and TRBJ2-3, with D unresolved. The V gene's germline CDR1 is MNHEY and CDR2 SVGAGI. CDR3 length equals 14 residues. The V gene lost 5 bases and the J gene lost 1 base, with 10 bases spanning the gap. The CDR3: CASSLKWGTDTQYF. The CDR3 bases are TGTGCCAGCAGTCTTAAGTGGGGCACAGATACGCAGTATTTT.

This clonotype showed up many times. The chain is built from TRBV4-3 and TRBJ2-2; D is uncertain. The CDR3 consists of 12 residues. Deletions cut 4 bases from V and 6 bases from J, with 6 bases between. CDR1 is LGHNA, CDR2 YSLEER, per germline. CDR3 sequence reads: CASSPAPGELFF. Here the CDR3 DNA reads TGCGCCAGCAGCCCCGCCCCCGGGGAGCTGTTTTTT.

Many counts were recorded for this clonotype. This chain connects TRBV5-1 to TRBJ1-5, with unresolved D. Germline CDR1 SGHRS, CDR2 YFSETQ. The CDR3 contains 13 residues. Trimming took off 2 bases at V and 4 bases at J, with 7 bases between the two ends. CDR3 residues: CASSLGQNQPQHF. DNA of the CDR3: TGCGCCAGCAGCTTAGGTCAAAATCAGCCCCAGCATTTT.

The table lists this clonotype with many counts. The chain employs TRBV6-2 or TRBV6-3 and TRBJ1-1; a possible D gene is TRBD1 (6 bases). The germline V gene has CDR1 MNHEY and CDR2 SVGEGT. There are 13 residues in the CDR3. V shed 0 bases and J shed 7 bases, with 9 bases lying between them. The CDR3, as DNA: TGTGCCAGCAGTTACTCCACAGGGTATGAAGCTTTCTTT. This gives the protein CASSYSTGYEAFF.

This clonotype was counted at least ten times. The chain carries TRBV4-2 and TRBJ1-2; 8 bases are a match to TRBD1. CDR1 is LGHNA, CDR2 YNFKEQ, per germline. The CDR3 runs 17 residues. The V gene end was trimmed by 3 bases and the J gene end by 5 bases; junction bases not matched to a gene: 14. The CDR3 DNA reads as TGTGCCAGCAGCCAGGACCAGAACAGGGGGTCCAATTATGGCTACACCTTC. Its protein is CASSQDQNRGSNYGYTF.

This clonotype has a count of ten or more. V usage is TRBV5-6 and J usage is TRBJ1-4, with 9 bases matching TRBD1. Losses at the gene ends were 4 bases for V and 8 bases for J; bases not matched to a gene: 9. This CDR3 region has 15 residues. Per germline, CDR1 SGHDT and CDR2 YYEEEE. The DNA for the CDR3 is TGTGCCAGCAGCGGAGGGACAGGGCCCATGGAAAAACTGTTTTTT. This encodes CASSGGTGPMEKLFF.

This clonotype has more than one count but fewer than ten. This chain uses TRBV5-1 with TRBJ2-1, with D maybe TRBD2 (6 bases). Trimming took off 4 bases at V and 3 bases at J, with 8 bases between the two ends. This CDR3 has 13 residues. Germline V lookup: CDR1 SGHRS, CDR2 YFSETQ. The CDR3 nucleotides are TGCGCCAGCAGCAGGGACTTCTACAATGAGCAGTTCTTC. Its protein is CASSRDFYNEQFF.

This clonotype has at least ten counts. The chain is built from TRBV9 and TRBJ2-5; D might be TRBD1 or TRBD2, each matching 6 bases. The CDR3 is made up of 17 amino acids. With 0 bases removed from V and 2 bases from J, the gap between germline ends came to 17 bases. The germline V gene encodes CDR1 SGDLS and CDR2 YYNGEE. The CDR3 here is CASSVGARGRFQETQYF. DNA of the CDR3: TGTGCCAGCAGCGTAGGTGCTCGGGGGCGATTTCAAGAGACCCAGTACTTC.

This clonotype has at least ten counts. The chain has TRBV28 and TRBJ1-2, with 7 bases matching TRBD1. V was pared by 6 bases and J by 4 bases, with 8 bases of the junction left unmatched. Germline-derived CDR1 and CDR2 are MDHEN and SYDVKM. The CDR3 has 14 residues. CDR3 residues: CASSLQQGPYGYTF. The CDR3 nucleotides read TGTGCCAGCAGCCTTCAACAGGGGCCCTATGGCTACACCTTC.

This clonotype was recorded many times. At one of its ends the junction is not consistent with the germline gene, which may arise from a read error. The V gene is TRBV7-9, the J gene TRBJ1-1, with D unresolved. The CDR3 spans 11 residues. Germline V gives CDR1 SEHNR, CDR2 FQNEAQ (reference sequence). The CDR3 nucleotides are TGTGCCAGCACCTTAGAGACTGAAGCTTTCTTT. It yields the protein CASTLETEAFF.

This clonotype was counted at least ten times. The rearrangement links TRBV6-1 to TRBJ1-1, with D possibly being TRBD1 (5 bases). The germline V and J ends were trimmed by 4 bases and 0 bases, with 6 bases remaining between them. The CDR3 loop spans 13 amino acids. Germline-derived CDR1 and CDR2 are MNHNS and SASEGT. The chain's CDR3 is CASSGQLNTEAFF. The CDR3 DNA follows: TGTGCCAGCAGTGGACAGCTGAACACTGAAGCTTTCTTT.